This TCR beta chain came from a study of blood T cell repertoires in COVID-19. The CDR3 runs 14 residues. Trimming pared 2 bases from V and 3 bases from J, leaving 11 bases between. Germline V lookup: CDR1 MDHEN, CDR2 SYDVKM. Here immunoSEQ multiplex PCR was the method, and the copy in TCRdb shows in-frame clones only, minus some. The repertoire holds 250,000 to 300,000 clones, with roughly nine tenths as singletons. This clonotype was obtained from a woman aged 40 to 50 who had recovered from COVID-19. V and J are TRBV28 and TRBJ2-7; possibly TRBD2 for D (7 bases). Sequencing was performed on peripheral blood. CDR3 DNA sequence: TGTGCCAGCAGTTTAGGCGGGGGCCTCTACGAGCAGTACTTC. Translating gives CASSLGGGLYEQYF.